This T cell receptor (beta chain) comes out of a study of blood T cell repertoires in COVID-19. This clone has more than one count but fewer than ten. Some clones are missing from TCRdb's copy, which holds only in-frame ones; the method was immunoSEQ multiplex PCR. The sample holds over 130,000 clones; more than 80% are singletons and the top ten take 9.5% to 11%. The receptor comes from a woman aged 80 or over with acute or convalescent COVID-19. Sequencing was done on a sample of peripheral blood.

The CDR3 reads CASSFSGVNTEAFF. In DNA, the CDR3 is TGCGCCAGCAGTTTCTCAGGGGTGAACACTGAAGCTTTCTTT. This chain joins TRBV5-1 and TRBJ1-1; D may be TRBD1 (6 bases). This CDR3 has 14 residues. V gave up 5 bases and J gave up 0 bases, with 11 bases separating them. CDR1 and CDR2 from the germline V gene are SGHRS and YFSETQ.